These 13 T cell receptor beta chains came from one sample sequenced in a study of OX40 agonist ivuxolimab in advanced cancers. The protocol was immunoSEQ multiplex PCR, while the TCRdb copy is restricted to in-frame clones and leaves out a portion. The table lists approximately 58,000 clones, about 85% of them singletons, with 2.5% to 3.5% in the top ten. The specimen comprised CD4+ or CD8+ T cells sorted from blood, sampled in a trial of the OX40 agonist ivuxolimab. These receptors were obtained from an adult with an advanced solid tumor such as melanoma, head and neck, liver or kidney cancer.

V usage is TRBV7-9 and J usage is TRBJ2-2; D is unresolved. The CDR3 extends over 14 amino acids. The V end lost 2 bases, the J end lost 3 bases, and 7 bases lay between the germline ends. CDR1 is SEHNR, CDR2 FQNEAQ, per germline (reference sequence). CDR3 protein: CASSLTHHTGELFF. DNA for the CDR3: TGTGCCAGCAGCTTAACACACCACACCGGGGAGCTGTTTTTT.

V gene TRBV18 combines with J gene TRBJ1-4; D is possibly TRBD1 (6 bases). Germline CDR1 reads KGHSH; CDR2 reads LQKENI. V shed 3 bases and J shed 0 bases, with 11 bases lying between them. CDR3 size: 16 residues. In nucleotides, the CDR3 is TGTGCCAGCTCACCGGACAGACTTGCAACTAATGAAAAACTGTTTTTT. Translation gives CASSPDRLATNEKLFF. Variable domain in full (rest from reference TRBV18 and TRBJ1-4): NAGVMQNPRHLVRRRGQEARLRCSPMKGHSHVYWYRQLPEEGLKFMVYLQKENIIDESGMPKERFSAEFPKEGPSILRIQQVVRGDSAAYFCASSPDRLATNEKLFFGSGTQLSVL.

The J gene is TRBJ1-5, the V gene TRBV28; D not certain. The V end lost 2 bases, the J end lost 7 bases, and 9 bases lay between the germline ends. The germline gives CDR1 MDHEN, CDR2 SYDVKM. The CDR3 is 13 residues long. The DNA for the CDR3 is TGTGCCAGCAGTTTAAGTACGTGGCAGCCCCAGCATTTT. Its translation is CASSLSTWQPQHF.

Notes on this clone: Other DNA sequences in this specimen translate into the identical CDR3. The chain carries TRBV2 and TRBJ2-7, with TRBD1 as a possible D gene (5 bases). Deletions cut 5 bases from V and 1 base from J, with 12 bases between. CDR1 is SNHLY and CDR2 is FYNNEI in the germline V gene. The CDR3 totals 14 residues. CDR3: CASSSGSLSYEQYF. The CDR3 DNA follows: TGTGCCAGCAGTTCAGGGTCATTATCCTACGAGCAGTACTTC.

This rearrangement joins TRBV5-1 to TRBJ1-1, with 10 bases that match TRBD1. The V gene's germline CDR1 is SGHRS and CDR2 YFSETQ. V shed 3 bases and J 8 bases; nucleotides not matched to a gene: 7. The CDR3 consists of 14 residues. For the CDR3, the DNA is TGCGCCAGCAGCTGGACAGGGGGTAGGGCAGAAGCTTTCTTT. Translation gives CASSWTGGRAEAFF.

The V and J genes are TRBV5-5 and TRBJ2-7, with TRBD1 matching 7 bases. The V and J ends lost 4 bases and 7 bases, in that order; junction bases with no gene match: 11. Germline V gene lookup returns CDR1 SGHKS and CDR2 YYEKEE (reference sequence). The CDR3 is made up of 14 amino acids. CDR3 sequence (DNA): TGTGCCAGCAGCGATGGGACAGACCTTTTTGAGCAGTACTTC. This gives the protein CASSDGTDLFEQYF.

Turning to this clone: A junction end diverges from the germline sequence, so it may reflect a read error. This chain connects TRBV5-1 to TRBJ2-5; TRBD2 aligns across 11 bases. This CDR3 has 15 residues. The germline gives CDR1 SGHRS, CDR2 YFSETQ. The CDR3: CASSLDGTSGPQQDF. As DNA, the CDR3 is TGCGCCAGCAGCTTGGACGGGACTAGCGGCCCTCAACAAGACTTC.

CDR3 sequence reads: CASSTQLNTEAFF. For the CDR3, the DNA is TGCGCCAGCAGCACTCAATTGAACACTGAAGCTTTCTTT. The chain uses TRBV4-1 and TRBJ1-1, with no clear D. With 5 bases removed from V and 0 bases from J, the gap between germline ends came to 7 bases. In germline, CDR1 is MGHRA, CDR2 YSYEKL. CDR3 size: 13 residues.

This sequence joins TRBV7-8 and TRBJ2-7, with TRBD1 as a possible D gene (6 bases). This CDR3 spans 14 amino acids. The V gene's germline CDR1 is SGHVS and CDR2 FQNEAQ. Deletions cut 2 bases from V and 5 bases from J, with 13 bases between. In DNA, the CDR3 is TGTGCCAGCAGCTTAAAGACAGGAATCGACGAGCAGTACTTC. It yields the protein CASSLKTGIDEQYF.

CDR3 coding DNA: TGCAGCGGCGCGTCGGGGGCGGGCGGCTACACCTTC. Its protein product is CSGASGAGGYTF. The chain is built from TRBV29-1 and TRBJ1-2; weak D call: TRBD1 (6 bases). Germline V CDR1 and CDR2: SQVTM, ANQGSEA. V was pared by 7 bases and J by 8 bases, with 17 bases between. The CDR3 has 12 residues.

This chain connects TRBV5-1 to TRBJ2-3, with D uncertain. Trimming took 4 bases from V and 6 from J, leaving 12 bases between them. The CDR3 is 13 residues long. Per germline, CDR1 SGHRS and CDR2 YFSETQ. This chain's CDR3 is CASSEPGLDTQYF. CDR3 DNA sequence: TGCGCCAGCAGCGAGCCAGGTCTGGATACGCAGTATTTT.

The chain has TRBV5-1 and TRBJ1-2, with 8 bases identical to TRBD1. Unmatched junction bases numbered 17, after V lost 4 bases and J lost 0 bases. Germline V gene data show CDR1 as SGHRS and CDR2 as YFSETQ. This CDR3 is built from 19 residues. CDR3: CASSLPAPGRTGPNYGYTF. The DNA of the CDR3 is TGCGCCAGCAGCCTACCCGCCCCGGGAAGGACAGGGCCTAACTATGGCTACACCTTC.

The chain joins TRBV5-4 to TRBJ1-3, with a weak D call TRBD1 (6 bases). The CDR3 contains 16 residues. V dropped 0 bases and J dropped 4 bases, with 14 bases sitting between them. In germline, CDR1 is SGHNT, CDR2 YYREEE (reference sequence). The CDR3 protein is CASSLAGWGQGNTIYF. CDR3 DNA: TGTGCCAGCAGCTTGGCCGGTTGGGGGCAGGGAAACACCATATATTTT.